The rows below give T cell receptor beta chains drawn from one sample of a study of shared clonotypes between healthy human individuals. Some clones are missing from TCRdb's copy, which holds only in-frame ones; the method was immunoSEQ multiplex PCR. The sample holds 2.3 million or so clones, more than 80% seen once. The sequenced sample was naive CD4+ T cells from PBMCs. These receptors originate from a young man in good health. Some clones in this sample may be carry-over from other donors' samples. CDR3s include the opening cysteine and the closing phenylalanine or tryptophan. Fields, in order: D gene, J gene, clone size, V gene, CDR3 DNA, CDR3 protein. A D gene is named only where the DNA matches it firmly. Expanded clones are given a class, and other clones once, few, many or no size at all.

NA	TRBJ1-3	NA	TRBV28	TGTGCCAGCAGTTTTGGGGATCTCTCTGGAAACACCATATATTTT	CASSFGDLSGNTIYF
TRBD1	TRBJ2-3	NA	TRBV6-6	TGTGCCAGCAGTCAGGGGGCTAGCACAGATACGCAGTATTTT	CASSQGASTDTQYF
NA	TRBJ2-3	NA	TRBV5-1	TGCGCCAGCAGCTTGGCGGGAAGCACAGATACGCAGTATTTT	CASSLAGSTDTQYF
NA	TRBJ1-2	NA	TRBV7-2	TGTGCCAGCAGCTTAGATGTGGGGGGTAATGGTGGCTACACCTTC	CASSLDVGGNGGYTF
NA	TRBJ2-7	NA	TRBV13	TGTGCCAGCACCCCAGGTGGGGCGAGGGGATACGAGCAGTACTTC	CASTPGGARGYEQYF
NA	TRBJ1-5	NA	TRBV5-1	TGCGCCAGCAGCTTGGCCTTGGCGGCAGTATCTAGCAATCAGCCCCAGCATTTT	CASSLALAAVSSNQPQHF
NA	TRBJ2-2	NA	TRBV5-1	TGCGCCAGCAGCTGGGGAAAGACTAGTTCGAACACCGGGGAGCTGTTTTTT	CASSWGKTSSNTGELFF
TRBD1	TRBJ2-5	NA	TRBV5-4	TGTGCCAGCAGCCGTGGACAGACAGGGTACCAAGAGACCCAGTACTTC	CASSRGQTGYQETQYF
NA	TRBJ1-2	once	TRBV5-6	TGTGCCAGCAGCTTGGGGCGGGGCTACTATGGCTACACCTTC	CASSLGRGYYGYTF
NA	TRBJ2-1	NA	TRBV18	TGTGCCAGCTCACCACGACGGAAGGGGGACAATGAGCAGTTCTTC	CASSPRRKGDNEQFF
NA	TRBJ2-7	NA	TRBV5-1	TGCGCCAGCAGCTTGGACAGGGAAGGAGTCGAGCAGTACTTC	CASSLDREGVEQYF
NA	TRBJ2-5	once	TRBV2	TGTGCCAGCATGACTAGGACAGGCCCCCAAGAGACCCAGTACTTC	CASMTRTGPQETQYF
NA	TRBJ1-5	NA	TRBV18	TGTGCCAGCTCACCAGATTCGAGCTTAAGGTTCCCCCAGCATTTT	CASSPDSSLRFPQHF
NA	TRBJ2-1	NA	TRBV2	TGTGCCAGCAGCGACCGGCATAGCTCCTACAATGAGCAGTTCTTC	CASSDRHSSYNEQFF
TRBD1	TRBJ2-5	NA	TRBV7-2	TGTGCCAGCAGCTATGCACAGGGGGCCGTACAAGAGACCCAGTACTTC	CASSYAQGAVQETQYF
NA	TRBJ2-3	NA	TRBV28	TGTGCCAGCAGTTTTAGGCGAGGCACAGATACGCAGTATTTT	CASSFRRGTDTQYF
NA	TRBJ1-4	NA	TRBV2	TGTGCCAGCAGTGCCGCACAGGGTTTGGCCCTAGGACTGTTTTTT	CASSAAQGLALGLFF
NA	TRBJ2-1	NA	TRBV19	TGTGCCAGTAGTATAAGCTGGAGCTCCTACAATGAGCAGTTCTTC	CASSISWSSYNEQFF
TRBD1	TRBJ2-2	NA	TRBV11-3	TGTGCCAGCAGCTTAGGATCCTATACAGGGGGCGAGGAGCTGTTTTTT	CASSLGSYTGGEELFF
TRBD2	TRBJ2-5	NA	TRBV5-1	TGCGCCAGCAGCTATAGCGGGGCAGGACAAGAGACCCAGTACTTC	CASSYSGAGQETQYF
NA	TRBJ2-5	NA	TRBV15	TGTGCCACCAGCAGATCCGGGACCAAAGAGTCGGCCCAGTACTTC	CATSRSGTKESAQYF
NA	TRBJ2-4	NA	TRBV19	TGTGCCAGTAGTATCGGCGGCAGGGTTGACATTCAGTACTTC	CASSIGGRVDIQYF
NA	TRBJ1-2	NA	TRBV28	TGTGCCAGCAGTTTAGTCTCTACCGTCCCCTATGGCTACACCTTC	CASSLVSTVPYGYTF
NA	TRBJ2-7	NA	TRBV5-4	TGTGCCAGCAGCCCCGGGACTGCTTCCTACGAGCAGTACTTC	CASSPGTASYEQYF
TRBD1	TRBJ2-1	NA	TRBV9	TGTGCCAGCAGCGCCCAGGGGGCAGGGCGTGCGTCCGAGCAGTTCTTC	CASSAQGAGRASEQFF
TRBD1	TRBJ1-1	NA	TRBV28	TGTGCCAGCAGTTTTCACAGGGGCTACACTGAAGCTTTCTTT	CASSFHRGYTEAFF
NA	TRBJ2-7	NA	TRBV4-1	TGCGCCAGCAGCAACGGCGTCAGGGGGGGCACCGAGCAGTACTTC	CASSNGVRGGTEQYF
NA	TRBJ2-4	NA	TRBV5-1	TGCGCCAGCAGCTCGCGACAGGATTCATTAGGAAACATTCAGTACTTC	CASSSRQDSLGNIQYF
TRBD2	TRBJ2-7	NA	TRBV5-1	TGCGCCAGCAGCTTGAATGGGGCTAGCGGGGCCTACGAGCAGTACTTC	CASSLNGASGAYEQYF
TRBD2	TRBJ2-4	NA	TRBV14	TGTGCCAGCAGCCAAGATCGGGGACTAGCGGGAACCAAAAACATTCAGTACTTC	CASSQDRGLAGTKNIQYF
TRBD1	TRBJ2-1	NA	TRBV5-6	TGTGCCAGCAGCAAACGAGGACAGGGGGCCTACAATGAGCAGTTCTTC	CASSKRGQGAYNEQFF
NA	TRBJ2-1	NA	TRBV5-1	TGCGCCAGCAGCACCAACCAGGGCCTCTACAATGAGCAGTTCTTC	CASSTNQGLYNEQFF
TRBD2	TRBJ2-7	once	TRBV19	TGTGCCAGCACAACCGGGGGACTAGCGGGAAAGCAGTACTTC	CASTTGGLAGKQYF
NA	TRBJ2-7	NA	TRBV25-1	TGTGCCAGCAGTGATGCGTACGAGCAGTACTTC	CASSDAYEQYF
NA	TRBJ2-3	NA	TRBV4-1	TGCGCCAGCAGCCAAGGGGGCGCGACAGATACGCAGTATTTT	CASSQGGATDTQYF
NA	TRBJ2-7	NA	TRBV7-2	TGTGCCAGCAGCCCCCGCGGGCCCCCGTCCTCCTACGAGCAGTACTTC	CASSPRGPPSSYEQYF
NA	TRBJ1-1	NA	TRBV2	TGTGCCAGCAGTGTGGGGGGAGGGAACACTGAAGCTTTCTTT	CASSVGGGNTEAFF
NA	TRBJ2-7	NA	TRBV4-3	TGCGCCAGCAGCCAAGACGCTCCGGGACCAGGCCTTACCGAGCAGTACTTC	CASSQDAPGPGLTEQYF
NA	TRBJ1-3	once	TRBV14	TGTGCCAGCAGCCAAGTCCCCAGAAACTCTGGAAACACCATATATTTT	CASSQVPRNSGNTIYF
NA	TRBJ1-1	few	TRBV10-3	TGTGCCATCAAAGGGGGGACTGAAGCTTTCTTT	CAIKGGTEAFF
TRBD1	TRBJ1-2	few	TRBV5-4	TGTGCCAGCAGCTTTTCGAGGACAGGGGACGGCTACACCTTC	CASSFSRTGDGYTF
NA	TRBJ1-2	once	TRBV28	TGTGCCAGCAGCCTGGCCCCCTTGGGGTCCTATGGCTACACCTTC	CASSLAPLGSYGYTF
NA	TRBJ2-1	NA	TRBV5-4	TGTGCCAGCAGCACCCCGGCAGCGGCTAATGAGCAGTTCTTC	CASSTPAAANEQFF
NA	TRBJ2-1	once	TRBV2	TGTGCCAGCAGTGGCCCAAAGGGAGTGCAGTTCTTC	CASSGPKGVQFF
NA	TRBJ2-2	NA	TRBV7-9	TGTGCCAGCAGCTTAGCGCGGGGGCGTGATGACACCGGGGAGCTGTTTTTT	CASSLARGRDDTGELFF